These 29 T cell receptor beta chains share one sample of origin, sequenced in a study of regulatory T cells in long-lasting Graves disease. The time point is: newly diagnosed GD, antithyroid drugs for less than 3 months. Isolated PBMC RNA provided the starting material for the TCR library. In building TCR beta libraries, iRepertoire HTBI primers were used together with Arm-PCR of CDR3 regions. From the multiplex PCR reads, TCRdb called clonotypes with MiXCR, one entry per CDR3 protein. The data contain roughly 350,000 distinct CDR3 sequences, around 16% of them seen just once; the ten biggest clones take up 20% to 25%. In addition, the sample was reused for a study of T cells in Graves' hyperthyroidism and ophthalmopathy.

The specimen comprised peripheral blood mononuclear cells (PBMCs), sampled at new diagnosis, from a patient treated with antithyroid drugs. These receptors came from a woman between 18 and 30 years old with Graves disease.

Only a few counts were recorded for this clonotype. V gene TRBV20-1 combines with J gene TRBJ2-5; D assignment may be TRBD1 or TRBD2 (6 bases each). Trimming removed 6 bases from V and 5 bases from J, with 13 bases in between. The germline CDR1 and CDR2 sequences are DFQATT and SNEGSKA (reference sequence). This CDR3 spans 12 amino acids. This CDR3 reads CSAGGGWETQYF. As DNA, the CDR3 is TGCAGTGCAGGAGGGGGGTGGGAGACCCAGTACTTC.

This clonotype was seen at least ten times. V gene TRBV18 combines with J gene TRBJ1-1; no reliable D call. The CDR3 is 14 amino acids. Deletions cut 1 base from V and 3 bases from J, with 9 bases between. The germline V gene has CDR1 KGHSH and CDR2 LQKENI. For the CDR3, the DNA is TGTGCCAGCTCACCACGAAGGGCGGACACTGAAGCTTTCTTT. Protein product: CASSPRRADTEAFF.

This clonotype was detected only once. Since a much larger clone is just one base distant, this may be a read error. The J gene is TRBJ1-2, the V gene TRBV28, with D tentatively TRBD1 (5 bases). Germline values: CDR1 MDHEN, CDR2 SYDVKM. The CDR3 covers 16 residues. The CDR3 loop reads CASKGQSGQAFYGHTF. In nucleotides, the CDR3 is TGTGCCAGCAAAGGGCAATCAGGGCAGGCCTTTTATGGCCACACCTTC.

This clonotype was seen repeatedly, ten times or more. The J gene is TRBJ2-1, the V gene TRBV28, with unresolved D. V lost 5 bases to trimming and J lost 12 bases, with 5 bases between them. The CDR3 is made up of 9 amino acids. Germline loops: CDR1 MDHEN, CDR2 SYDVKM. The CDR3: CASSPPQFF. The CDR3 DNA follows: TGTGCCAGCAGTCCCCCGCAGTTCTTC.

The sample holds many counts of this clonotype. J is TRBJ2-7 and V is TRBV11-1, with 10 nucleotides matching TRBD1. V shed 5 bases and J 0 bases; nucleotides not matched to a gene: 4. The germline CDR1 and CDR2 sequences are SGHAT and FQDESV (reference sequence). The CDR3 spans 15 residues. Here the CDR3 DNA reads TGTGCCAGCAGCCCGGACAGGGGGTTCTCCTACGAGCAGTACTTC. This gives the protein CASSPDRGFSYEQYF.

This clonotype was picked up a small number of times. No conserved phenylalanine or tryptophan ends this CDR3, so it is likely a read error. CDR3 sequence (DNA): TGTGCCAGCAGCGAGGACAGGGGGCAAGGGGGCTACACCTCC. It yields the protein CASSEDRGQGGYTS. This chain links TRBV9 with TRBJ1-2, with 11 bases fitting TRBD1. The ends lost 3 bases at V and 8 bases at J; junction bases unmatched: 6. This CDR3 has 14 residues. Germline V CDR1 and CDR2: SGDLS, YYNGEE.

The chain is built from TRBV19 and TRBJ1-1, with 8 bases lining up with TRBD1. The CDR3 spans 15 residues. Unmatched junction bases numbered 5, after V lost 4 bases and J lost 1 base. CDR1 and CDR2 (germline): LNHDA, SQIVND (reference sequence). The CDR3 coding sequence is TGTGCCAGTAGTAGAATAGGACAGGGGAACACTGAAGCTTTCTTT. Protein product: CASSRIGQGNTEAFF.

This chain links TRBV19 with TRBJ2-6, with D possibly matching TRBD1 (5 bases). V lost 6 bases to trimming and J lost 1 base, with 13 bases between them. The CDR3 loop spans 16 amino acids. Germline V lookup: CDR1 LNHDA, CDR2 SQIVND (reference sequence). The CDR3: CASRYRRASGANVLTF. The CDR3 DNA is TGTGCCAGTAGGTATCGCAGGGCTTCTGGGGCCAACGTCCTGACTTTC.

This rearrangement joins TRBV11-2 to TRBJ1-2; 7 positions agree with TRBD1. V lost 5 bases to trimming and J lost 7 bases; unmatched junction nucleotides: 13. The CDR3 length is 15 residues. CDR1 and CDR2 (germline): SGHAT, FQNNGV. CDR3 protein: CASSELTGAAGGYTF. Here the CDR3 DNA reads TGTGCCAGCAGCGAATTAACAGGGGCCGCGGGTGGCTACACCTTC.

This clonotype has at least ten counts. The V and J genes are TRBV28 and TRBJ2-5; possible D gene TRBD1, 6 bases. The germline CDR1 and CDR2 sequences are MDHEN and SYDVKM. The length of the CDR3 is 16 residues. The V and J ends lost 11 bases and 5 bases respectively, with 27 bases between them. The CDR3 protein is CACRRGTNYPVETQYF. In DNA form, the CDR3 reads TGTGCCTGCCGTAGGGGGACGAATTACCCCGTTGAGACCCAGTACTTC.

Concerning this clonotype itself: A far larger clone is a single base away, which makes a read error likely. CDR3 coding DNA: TGTGCCAGCAGCTTAGTTCGGGGGGGTTTACCTGGCTACACCTTC. It yields the protein CASSLVRGGLPGYTF. The chain employs TRBV9 and TRBJ1-2; perhaps TRBD1 as D (5 bases). The ends were cut back, 4 bases at V and 7 bases at J, with 20 bases in the middle. Germline values: CDR1 SGDLS, CDR2 YYNGEE. CDR3 length: 15 amino acids.

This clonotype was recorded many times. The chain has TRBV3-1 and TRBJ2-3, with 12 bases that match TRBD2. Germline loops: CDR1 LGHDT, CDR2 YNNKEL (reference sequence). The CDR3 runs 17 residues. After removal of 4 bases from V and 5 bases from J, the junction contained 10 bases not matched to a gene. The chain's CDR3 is CASSRTRLAGVGDTQYF. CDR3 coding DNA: TGTGCCAGCAGCCGAACCCGACTAGCGGGAGTTGGAGATACGCAGTATTTT.

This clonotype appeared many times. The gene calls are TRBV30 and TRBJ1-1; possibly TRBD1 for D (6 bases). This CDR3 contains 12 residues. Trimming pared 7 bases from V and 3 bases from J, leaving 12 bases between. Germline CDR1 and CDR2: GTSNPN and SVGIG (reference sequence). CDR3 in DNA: TGTGCCTCGAGGGGGGGCTACACTGAAGCTTTCTTT. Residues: CASRGGYTEAFF.

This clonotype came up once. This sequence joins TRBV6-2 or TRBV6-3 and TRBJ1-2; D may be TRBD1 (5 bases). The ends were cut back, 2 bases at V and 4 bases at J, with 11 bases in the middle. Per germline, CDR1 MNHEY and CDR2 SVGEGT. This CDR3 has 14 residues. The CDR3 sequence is CASSYTRGIYGYTF. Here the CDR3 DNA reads TGTGCCAGCAGTTACACACGGGGCATCTATGGCTACACCTTC.

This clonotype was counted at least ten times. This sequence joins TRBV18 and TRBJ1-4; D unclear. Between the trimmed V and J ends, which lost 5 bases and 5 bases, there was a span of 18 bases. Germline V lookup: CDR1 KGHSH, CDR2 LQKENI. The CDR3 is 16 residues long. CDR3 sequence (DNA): TGTGCCAGCTCAGAGATAAATTTTTCAAGGAATGAAAAACTGTTTTTT. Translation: CASSEINFSRNEKLFF.

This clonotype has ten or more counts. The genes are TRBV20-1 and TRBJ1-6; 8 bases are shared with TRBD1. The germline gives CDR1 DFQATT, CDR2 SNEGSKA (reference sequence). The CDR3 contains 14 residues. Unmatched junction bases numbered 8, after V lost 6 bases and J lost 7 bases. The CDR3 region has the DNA TGCAGTGCGCTTACGGGACAGGCGAATTCACCCCTCCACTTT. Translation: CSALTGQANSPLHF.

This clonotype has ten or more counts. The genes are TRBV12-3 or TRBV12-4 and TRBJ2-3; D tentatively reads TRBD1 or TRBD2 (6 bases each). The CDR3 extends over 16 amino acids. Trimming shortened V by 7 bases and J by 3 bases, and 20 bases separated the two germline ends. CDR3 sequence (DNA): TGTGCCAGCATCTCGGGGGCACCATATTCTACAGATACGCAGTATTTT. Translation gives CASISGAPYSTDTQYF.

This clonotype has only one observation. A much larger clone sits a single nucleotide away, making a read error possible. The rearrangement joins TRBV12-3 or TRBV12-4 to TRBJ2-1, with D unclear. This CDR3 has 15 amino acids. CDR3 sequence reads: CASSLGASLENEQIF. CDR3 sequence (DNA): TGTGCCAGCAGTTTAGGGGCCTCCCTGGAAAATGAGCAGATCTTC.

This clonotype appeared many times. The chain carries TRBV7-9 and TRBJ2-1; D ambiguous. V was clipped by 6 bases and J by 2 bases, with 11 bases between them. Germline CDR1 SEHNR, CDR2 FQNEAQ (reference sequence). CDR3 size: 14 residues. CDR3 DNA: TGTGCCAGCAGAACCGGGCAGGCCTACAATGAGCAGTTCTTC. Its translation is CASRTGQAYNEQFF.

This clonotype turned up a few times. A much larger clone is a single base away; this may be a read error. The CDR3 sequence is CASSSGLAGFTDTQYF. The CDR3 nucleotides are TGTGCCAGCAGCTCGGGACTAGCGGGCTTCACAGATACGCAGTATTTT. The chain recombines TRBV11-2 with TRBJ2-3; 12 bases map to TRBD2. Germline trimming cut 4 bases from V and 2 bases from J; bases unmatched to any gene: 4. Germline V CDR1 and CDR2: SGHAT, FQNNGV. CDR3 length: 16 residues. The variable domain in full, completed from reference TRBV11-2 and TRBJ2-3, reads EAGVAQSPRYKIIEKRQSVAFWCNPISGHATLYWYQQILGQGPKLLIQFQNNGVVDDSQLPKDRFSAERLKGVDSTLKIQPAKLEDSAVYLCASSSGLAGFTDTQYFGPGTRLTVL.

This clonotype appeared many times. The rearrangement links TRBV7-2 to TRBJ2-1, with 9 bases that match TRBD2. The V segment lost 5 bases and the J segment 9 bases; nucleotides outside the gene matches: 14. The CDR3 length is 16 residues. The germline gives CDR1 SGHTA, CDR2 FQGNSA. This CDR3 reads CASSGSWGLASREQFF. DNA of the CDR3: TGTGCCAGCAGCGGGTCTTGGGGACTAGCATCTCGTGAGCAGTTCTTC. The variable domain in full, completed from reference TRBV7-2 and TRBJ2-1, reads GAGVSQSPSNKVTEKGKDVELRCDPISGHTALYWYRQSLGQGLEFLIYFQGNSAPDKSGLPSDRFSAERTGGSVSTLTIQRTQQEDSAVYLCASSGSWGLASREQFFGPGTRLTVL.

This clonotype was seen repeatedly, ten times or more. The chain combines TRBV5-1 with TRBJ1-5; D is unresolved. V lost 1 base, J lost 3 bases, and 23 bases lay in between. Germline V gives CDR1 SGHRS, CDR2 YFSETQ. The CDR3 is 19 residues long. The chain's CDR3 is CASSLYFSDLMTNNQPQHF. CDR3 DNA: TGCGCCAGCAGCTTGTACTTTTCGGATTTAATGACAAACAATCAGCCCCAGCATTTT.

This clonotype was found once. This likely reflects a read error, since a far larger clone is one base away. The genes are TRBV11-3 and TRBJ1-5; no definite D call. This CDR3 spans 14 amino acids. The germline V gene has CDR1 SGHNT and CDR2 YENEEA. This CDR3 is CASSLESSNQPLHF. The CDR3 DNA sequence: TGTGCCAGCAGCTTAGAATCCAGCAATCAGCCCCTGCATTTT. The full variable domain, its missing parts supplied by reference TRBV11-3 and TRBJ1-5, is EAGVVQSPRYKIIEKKQPVAFWCNPISGHNTLYWYLQNLGQGPELLIRYENEEAVDDSQLPKDRFSAERLKGVDSTLKIQPAELGDSAVYLCASSLESSNQPLHFGDGTRLSIL.

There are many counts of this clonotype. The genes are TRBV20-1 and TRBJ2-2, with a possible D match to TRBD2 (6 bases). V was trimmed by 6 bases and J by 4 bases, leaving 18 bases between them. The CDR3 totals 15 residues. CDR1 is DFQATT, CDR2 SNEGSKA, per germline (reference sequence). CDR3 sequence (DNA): TGCAGTGCATCTCCCGGGAGTCAGGCCACCGGGGAGCTGTTTTTT. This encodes CSASPGSQATGELFF.

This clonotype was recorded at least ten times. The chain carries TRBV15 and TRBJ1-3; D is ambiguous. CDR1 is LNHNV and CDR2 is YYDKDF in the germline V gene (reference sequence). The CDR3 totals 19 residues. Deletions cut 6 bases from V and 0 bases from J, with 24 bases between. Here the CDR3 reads CATRSMYQSRTSSGNTIYF. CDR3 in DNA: TGTGCCACCAGAAGTATGTATCAGTCCCGAACGAGCTCTGGAAACACCATATATTTT.

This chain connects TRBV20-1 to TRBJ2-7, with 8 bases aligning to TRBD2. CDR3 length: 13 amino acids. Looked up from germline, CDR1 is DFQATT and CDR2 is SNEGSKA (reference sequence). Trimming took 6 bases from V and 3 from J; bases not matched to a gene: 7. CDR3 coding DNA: TGCAGTGCCACGAAGCGGGGGCTCTACGAGCAGTACTTC. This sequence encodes CSATKRGLYEQYF.

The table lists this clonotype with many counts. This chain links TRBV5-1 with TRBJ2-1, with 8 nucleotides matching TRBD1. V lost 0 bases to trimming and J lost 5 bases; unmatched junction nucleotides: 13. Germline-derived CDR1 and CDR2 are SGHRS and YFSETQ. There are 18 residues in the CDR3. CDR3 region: CASSLADIRTGKHNEQFF. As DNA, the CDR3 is TGCGCCAGCAGCTTGGCCGATATACGGACAGGGAAACACAATGAGCAGTTCTTC.

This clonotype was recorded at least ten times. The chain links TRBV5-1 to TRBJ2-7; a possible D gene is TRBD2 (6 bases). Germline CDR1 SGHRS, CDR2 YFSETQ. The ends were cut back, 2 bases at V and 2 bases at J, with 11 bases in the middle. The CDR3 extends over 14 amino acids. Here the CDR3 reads CASSLGTYAYEQYF. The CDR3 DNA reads TGCGCCAGCAGCTTAGGGACTTACGCCTACGAGCAGTACTTC.

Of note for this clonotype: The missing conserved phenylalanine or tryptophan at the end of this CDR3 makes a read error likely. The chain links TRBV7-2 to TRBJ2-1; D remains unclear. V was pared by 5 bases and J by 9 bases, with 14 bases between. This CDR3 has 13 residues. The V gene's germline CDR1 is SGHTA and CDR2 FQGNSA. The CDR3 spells CASSHGWGGEQFL. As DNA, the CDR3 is TGTGCCAGCAGCCATGGATGGGGTGGTGAGCAGTTCCTC.